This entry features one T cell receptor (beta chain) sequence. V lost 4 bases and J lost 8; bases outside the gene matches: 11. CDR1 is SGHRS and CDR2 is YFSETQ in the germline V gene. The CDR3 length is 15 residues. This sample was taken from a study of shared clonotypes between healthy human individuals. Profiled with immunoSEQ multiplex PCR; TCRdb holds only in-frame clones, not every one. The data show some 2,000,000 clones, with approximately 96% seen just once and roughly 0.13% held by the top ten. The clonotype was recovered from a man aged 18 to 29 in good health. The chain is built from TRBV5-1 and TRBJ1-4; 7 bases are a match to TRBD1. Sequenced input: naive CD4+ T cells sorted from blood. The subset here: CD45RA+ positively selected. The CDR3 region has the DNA TGCGCCAGCAGCCCCGGGACGGGACAGTGGGAAAAACTGTTTTTT. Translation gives CASSPGTGQWEKLFF.